A selection of T cell receptor beta chains follows, all from one sample in a study of blood T cell repertoires in COVID-19. Profiling relied on immunoSEQ multiplex PCR, and the TCRdb table lists in-frame clones only, not all of them. The data contain tens of thousands of clones, about 89% of them seen just once; the ten biggest clones take up roughly 13%. Source material: peripheral blood. Every receptor here comes from a man in his 70s with active or convalescent COVID-19. CDR3s include the opening cysteine and the closing phenylalanine or tryptophan. D genes are given only for firm matches. Clone size is not always given. Where it is, it says once, few, many or a class for expanded clones.

J gene,V gene,clone size,CDR3 length,D gene,CDR3 protein,CDR3 DNA
TRBJ1-2,TRBV11-2,NA,14,TRBD1,CASGTNLRGHGYTF,TGTGCCAGCGGAACTAATTTAAGGGGGCACGGCTACACCTTC
TRBJ2-7,TRBV3-1/TRBV3-2,once,14,NA,CASSQEATSYEQYF,TGTGCCAGCAGCCAAGAAGCCACGTCATACGAGCAGTACTTC
TRBJ1-1,TRBV6-2/TRBV6-3,NA,13,NA,CASSPGDRPEAFF,TGTGCCAGCAGTCCGGGGGATCGACCTGAAGCTTTCTTT
TRBJ1-2,TRBV7-6,NA,19,TRBD1,CASSTSPGQGPLLHYGYTF,TGTGCCAGCAGCACTTCCCCGGGACAGGGTCCCCTACTACACTATGGCTACACCTTC
TRBJ1-1,TRBV14,NA,17,TRBD1,CASSPLPGQPKNTEAFF,TGTGCCAGCAGCCCTCTTCCGGGACAGCCAAAAAACACTGAAGCTTTCTTT
TRBJ1-5,TRBV6-1,NA,14,NA,CASSEVHSNQPQHF,TGTGCCAGCAGTGAAGTACATAGCAATCAGCCCCAGCATTTT
TRBJ1-1,TRBV5-8,NA,16,NA,CASSWGAGISNTEAFF,TGTGCCAGCAGCTGGGGCGCCGGAATCTCGAACACTGAAGCTTTCTTT
TRBJ2-7,TRBV5-1,NA,14,NA,CASSLGEAGSEQYF,TGCGCCAGCAGCTTGGGGGAGGCTGGGTCCGAGCAGTACTTC
TRBJ1-1,TRBV6-5,NA,13,TRBD1,CASKTGVNTEAFF,TGTGCCAGCAAGACAGGGGTGAACACTGAAGCTTTCTTT
TRBJ2-5,TRBV5-1,NA,13,NA,CASSPDSQETQYF,TGCGCCAGCAGCCCGGACTCCCAAGAGACCCAGTACTTC
TRBJ2-1,TRBV2,once,12,NA,CASRTGNNEQFF,TGTGCCAGCAGGACGGGGAACAATGAGCAGTTCTTC
TRBJ1-5,TRBV6-1,NA,17,NA,CASSVKGGLGSNQPQHF,TGTGCCAGCAGTGTAAAGGGGGGGCTCGGGAGCAATCAGCCCCAGCATTTT
TRBJ2-2,TRBV9,NA,14,NA,CASSVATGAGELFF,TGTGCCAGCAGCGTAGCTACAGGAGCCGGGGAGCTGTTTTTT
TRBJ1-6,TRBV7-9,once,19,NA,CASSPTKQGTSSYNSPLHF,TGTGCCAGCAGCCCGACTAAACAGGGCACGAGCTCCTATAATTCACCCCTCCACTTT
TRBJ1-2,TRBV29-1,NA,12,NA,CSVEGQSYGYTF,TGCAGCGTTGAGGGGCAGAGCTATGGCTACACCTTC
TRBJ2-1,TRBV2,NA,16,TRBD2,CASLLPSGSSYNEQFF,TGTGCCAGCCTCCTCCCTAGCGGTAGCTCCTACAATGAGCAGTTCTTC
TRBJ2-7,TRBV6-2/TRBV6-3,NA,15,TRBD1,CASSSAGTGGYEQYF,TGTGCCAGCAGTTCCGCGGGGACAGGGGGCTACGAGCAGTACTTC
TRBJ2-1,TRBV11-3,NA,14,TRBD2,CASSLGGSYNEQFF,TGTGCCAGCAGCTTGGGGGGGAGTTACAATGAGCAGTTCTTC
TRBJ1-4,TRBV5-1,NA,14,NA,CASSSQGSNEKLFF,TGCGCCAGCAGCTCCCAGGGTTCTAATGAAAAACTGTTTTTT
TRBJ2-3,TRBV5-1,NA,15,TRBD1,CASSLGTVSTDTQYF,TGCGCCAGCAGCCTCGGGACAGTCAGCACAGATACGCAGTATTTT
TRBJ1-1,TRBV30,few,15,NA,CAWSDKGGRATEAFF,TGTGCCTGGAGTGATAAGGGCGGGAGGGCCACTGAAGCTTTCTTT
TRBJ2-5,TRBV24-1,NA,14,TRBD1,CATSSGQLKETQYF,TGTGCCACCAGCTCGGGACAGTTAAAAGAGACCCAGTACTTC
TRBJ2-7,TRBV7-9,NA,14,TRBD2,CASSLLAGGDKQYF,TGTGCCAGCAGCTTACTAGCGGGAGGGGATAAGCAGTACTTC
TRBJ2-1,TRBV5-1,NA,21,TRBD2,CASSHGTSGRALQSSYNEQFF,TGCGCCAGCAGCCACGGGACTAGCGGGAGGGCCCTTCAGAGCTCCTACAATGAGCAGTTCTTC
TRBJ1-5,TRBV7-2,once,15,NA,CASSVWGGAGQPQHF,TGTGCCAGCAGCGTCTGGGGGGGGGCGGGTCAGCCCCAGCATTTT
TRBJ1-1,TRBV6-5,NA,14,NA,CASSYSRPNTEAFF,TGTGCCAGCAGTTACTCGCGGCCGAACACTGAAGCTTTCTTT
TRBJ1-3,TRBV18,few,16,NA,CASSPWQQGFGNTIYF,TGTGCCAGCTCACCGTGGCAGCAGGGGTTTGGAAACACCATATATTTT
TRBJ1-5,TRBV29-1,NA,13,NA,CSVVVESNQPQHF,TGCAGCGTTGTAGTAGAGAGCAATCAGCCCCAGCATTTT
TRBJ1-6,TRBV2,NA,14,NA,CASSVISTVNLLHF,TGTGCCAGCAGCGTTATATCGACAGTCAATCTCCTCCACTTT
TRBJ1-2,TRBV5-6,NA,14,NA,CASSWDNGAYGYTF,TGTGCCAGCAGCTGGGACAATGGGGCCTATGGCTACACCTTC
TRBJ2-7,TRBV28,few,14,NA,CASSLPWGTYEQYF,TGTGCCAGCAGTTTACCCTGGGGCACCTACGAGCAGTACTTC
TRBJ2-7,TRBV18,NA,11,NA,CASSSSGEQYF,TGTGCCAGCTCCTCCTCCGGCGAGCAGTACTTC
TRBJ2-5,TRBV18,NA,12,NA,CASSPGGETQYF,TGTGCCAGCTCACCAGGGGGCGAGACCCAGTACTTC
TRBJ1-1,TRBV12-3/TRBV12-4,NA,13,TRBD1,CASRGQRNTEAFF,TGTGCCAGCAGGGGACAGCGGAACACTGAAGCTTTCTTT
TRBJ1-2,TRBV6-6,once,15,NA,CASSYYAGEGYGYTF,TGTGCCAGCAGTTACTACGCAGGGGAGGGCTATGGCTACACCTTC
TRBJ2-3,TRBV29-1,NA,13,NA,CSVDYRGTDTQYF,TGCAGCGTTGATTATAGGGGTACAGATACGCAGTATTTT
TRBJ1-1,TRBV7-3,NA,13,TRBD1,CASSSGGNTEAFF,TGTGCCAGCAGCTCAGGGGGGAACACTGAAGCTTTCTTT
TRBJ1-2,TRBV30,NA,16,NA,CAWSVISGVANYGYTF,TGTGCCTGGAGTGTAATTTCGGGAGTGGCCAACTATGGCTACACCTTC
TRBJ2-3,TRBV5-1,NA,14,NA,CASSFQGRTDTQYF,TGCGCCAGCAGCTTCCAGGGAAGAACAGATACGCAGTATTTT
TRBJ2-6,TRBV2,NA,14,NA,CASSRASGANVLTF,TGTGCCAGCAGCAGGGCCTCTGGGGCCAACGTCCTGACTTTC
TRBJ1-5,TRBV28,NA,16,TRBD1,CASSFRDRVRSQPQHF,TGTGCCAGCAGTTTCCGGGACAGGGTCCGGAGTCAGCCCCAGCATTTT
TRBJ1-4,TRBV6-6,NA,13,NA,CASNRGPGEKLFF,TGTGCCAGCAATAGAGGGCCCGGGGAAAAACTGTTTTTT
TRBJ2-7,TRBV5-1,NA,15,NA,CASSLDPNPPYEQYF,TGCGCCAGCAGCTTGGATCCCAATCCCCCCTACGAGCAGTACTTC
TRBJ1-1,TRBV18,NA,15,NA,CASSSMEAVNTEAFF,TGTGCCAGCTCATCAATGGAGGCGGTGAACACTGAAGCTTTCTTT
TRBJ1-2,TRBV30,few,15,TRBD1,CAWSRGQGANYGYTF,TGTGCCTGGAGTAGGGGACAGGGGGCTAACTATGGCTACACCTTC
TRBJ1-4,TRBV28,NA,15,NA,CASSFSGHPGEKLFF,TGTGCCAGCAGTTTCTCGGGACACCCTGGGGAAAAACTGTTTTTT
TRBJ1-1,TRBV6-1,NA,14,NA,CASSETRGNTEAFF,TGTGCCAGCAGTGAAACAAGGGGGAACACTGAAGCTTTCTTT
TRBJ2-7,TRBV5-1,once,15,TRBD2,CASSSLSGGTREQYF,TGCGCCAGCAGCTCGCTTAGCGGGGGTACGCGGGAGCAGTACTTC
TRBJ2-7,TRBV4-2,once,14,NA,CASSQDRASYEQYF,TGTGCCAGCAGCCAAGACAGGGCCTCCTACGAGCAGTACTTC
TRBJ1-4,TRBV5-1,NA,15,NA,CASSPRTGLDEKLFF,TGCGCCAGCAGCCCCCGGACGGGGTTGGATGAAAAACTGTTTTTT
TRBJ2-1,TRBV6-6,NA,13,TRBD1,CASSPTGSHEQFF,TGTGCCAGCAGTCCGACAGGGAGCCATGAGCAGTTCTTC
TRBJ2-7,TRBV5-1,NA,14,NA,CASSAAAVSYEQYF,TGCGCCAGCAGCGCCGCGGCGGTCTCCTACGAGCAGTACTTC
TRBJ2-7,TRBV28,NA,14,NA,CASSGPDIPYEQYF,TGTGCCAGCAGTGGGCCGGACATCCCCTACGAGCAGTACTTC
TRBJ2-7,TRBV27,NA,14,TRBD1,CASSFLPGGYEQYF,TGTGCCAGCAGTTTTCTTCCAGGGGGCTACGAGCAGTACTTC
TRBJ1-4,TRBV6-5,NA,14,TRBD1,CASSPTGGNEKLFF,TGTGCCAGCAGTCCGACAGGGGGCAATGAAAAACTGTTTTTT
TRBJ2-2,TRBV7-6,NA,15,NA,CASSPFGSDTGELFF,TGTGCCAGCAGCCCCTTCGGGAGCGACACCGGGGAGCTGTTTTTT
TRBJ2-7,TRBV2,NA,16,TRBD1,CASSDQDRASSYEQYF,TGTGCCAGCAGTGATCAGGACAGGGCCAGCTCCTACGAGCAGTACTTC
TRBJ2-7,TRBV21-1,NA,20,NA,CASSKVGLGSGRASAGEQYF,NA
TRBJ2-1,TRBV28,NA,16,TRBD2,CATTSLAGGPYNEQFF,TGTGCCACCACATCATTAGCGGGAGGGCCCTACAATGAGCAGTTCTTC
TRBJ2-5,TRBV7-3,NA,14,NA,CASSRGDTQETQYF,TGTGCCAGCAGCCGGGGGGACACCCAAGAGACCCAGTACTTC